Presented here are 28 T cell receptor beta chains from one specimen sequenced in a study of blood T cell repertoires in COVID-19. The table came from immunoSEQ multiplex PCR; TCRdb's copy has only in-frame clones and leaves some out. The data show 300,000 to 350,000 clones, roughly 90% seen once. Sequenced material: peripheral blood. Every receptor here comes from a woman aged 55-70 years with COVID-19, enrolled during active disease.

J is TRBJ1-4 and V is TRBV5-6; the match to TRBD1 covers 11 bases. CDR3 size: 16 residues. V shed 4 bases and J 7 bases; nucleotides not matched to a gene: 9. Germline lookup yields CDR1 SGHDT and CDR2 YYEEEE. The chain's CDR3 is CASSLTGQGAFEKLFF. CDR3 nucleotide sequence: TGTGCCAGCAGCCTCACTGGACAGGGGGCTTTTGAAAAACTGTTTTTT.

The V and J genes are TRBV18 and TRBJ2-7; D possibly corresponds to TRBD1 (6 bases). V was clipped by 5 bases and J by 5 bases, with 10 bases between them. The CDR3 loop spans 12 amino acids. Looked up from germline, CDR1 is KGHSH and CDR2 is LQKENI. The CDR3 nucleotides read TGTGCCAGCTCAGTAAGACAGGACGAGCAGTACTTC. Amino acid sequence: CASSVRQDEQYF. Full variable domain (remainder filled in from reference TRBV18 and TRBJ2-7): NAGVMQNPRHLVRRRGQEARLRCSPMKGHSHVYWYRQLPEEGLKFMVYLQKENIIDESGMPKERFSAEFPKEGPSILRIQQVVRGDSAAYFCASSVRQDEQYFGPGTRLTVT.

The chain recombines TRBV5-4 with TRBJ2-2; 12 nucleotides align to TRBD2. CDR3 length equals 16 residues. V lost 2 bases, J lost 7 bases, and 6 bases stayed unmatched. From germline, CDR1 is SGHNT and CDR2 YYREEE (reference sequence). This chain's CDR3 is CASSFLAGGLGGELFF. CDR3 in DNA: TGTGCCAGCAGCTTCCTAGCGGGGGGGCTTGGCGGGGAGCTGTTTTTT.

This sequence joins TRBV30 and TRBJ1-1, with D unresolved. This CDR3 has 13 amino acids. Germline-derived CDR1 and CDR2 are GTSNPN and SVGIG (reference sequence). V lost 4 bases to trimming and J lost 7 bases, with 16 bases between them. The CDR3 nucleotides are TGTGCCTGGACTCAGGACTTTGGTGGTGAAGCTTTCTTT. Translating it yields CAWTQDFGGEAFF.

The chain is built from TRBV7-2 and TRBJ1-1; the D is unclear. CDR3 length: 13 amino acids. Trimming took off 3 bases at V and 2 bases at J, with 7 bases between the two ends. Germline values: CDR1 SGHTA, CDR2 FQGNSA. CDR3 nucleotide sequence: TGTGCCAGCAGCTTCGTGACAAACACTGAAGCTTTCTTT. It specifies CASSFVTNTEAFF.

The chain uses TRBV10-1 and TRBJ1-1; D is unclear. There are 15 residues in the CDR3. Between the trimmed V and J ends, which lost 5 bases and 7 bases, there was a span of 20 bases. Germline V gene data show CDR1 as WNHNN and CDR2 as SYGVQD (reference sequence). CDR3 amino acids: CASSLTSTRPLEAFF. DNA of the CDR3: TGCGCCAGCAGTTTGACATCCACCCGGCCCCTTGAAGCTTTCTTT.

V usage is TRBV5-5 and J usage is TRBJ1-1; no firm D call. Germline-derived CDR1 and CDR2 are SGHKS and YYEKEE (reference sequence). This CDR3 contains 13 residues. Trimming stripped 2 bases from V and 8 bases from J, with 13 bases between. CDR3 DNA sequence: TGTGCCAGCAGCTTCCCGCGGTCTTCCGAAGCTTTCTTT. Translating it yields CASSFPRSSEAFF.

The sample holds one count of this clone. The chain has TRBV24-1 and TRBJ2-2; D may be TRBD1 (5 bases). Germline values: CDR1 KGHDR, CDR2 SFDVKD. This CDR3 has 13 residues. Trimming removed 9 bases at V and 6 bases at J, with 13 bases between. The CDR3 spells CATRRDEAGELFF. The CDR3 nucleotides read TGTGCCACCCGCAGGGATGAGGCCGGGGAGCTGTTTTTT.

The CDR3 sequence is CASSFRGSREKLFF. The CDR3 bases are TGTGCCAGCAGCTTTAGGGGCAGCAGGGAAAAACTGTTTTTT. The chain is built from TRBV5-4 and TRBJ1-4, with a tentative D call TRBD1 (5 bases). Trimming stripped 2 bases from V and 8 bases from J, with 13 bases between. CDR1 is SGHNT and CDR2 is YYREEE in the germline V gene (reference sequence). The CDR3 has 14 amino acids. Full variable domain (outside the CDR3, taken from reference TRBV5-4 and TRBJ1-4): ETGVTQSPTHLIKTRGQQVTLRCSSQSGHNTVSWYQQALGQGPQFIFQYYREEENGRGNFPPRFSGLQFPNYSSELNVNALELDDSALYLCASSFRGSREKLFFGSGTQLSVL.

The J gene is TRBJ1-1, the V gene TRBV12-5; D gene unclear. CDR1 LGHNT and CDR2 FRNRAP come from the germline V gene. The V and J ends lost 8 bases and 0 bases respectively, with 10 bases between them. The CDR3 sequence is 13 residues long. The CDR3 spells CASTSGLNTEAFF. The CDR3 DNA sequence: TGTGCTAGTACGAGCGGATTGAACACTGAAGCTTTCTTT.

The gene calls are TRBV6-5 and TRBJ2-7, with 8 bases identical to TRBD1. V shed 0 bases, J shed 3 bases, and the junction held 7 bases outside the gene matches. Germline V CDR1 and CDR2: MNHEY, SVGAGI. The CDR3 is made up of 16 amino acids. The CDR3 DNA reads as TGTGCCAGCAGTTACTCGCCCGACAGGGGCGGCTACGAGCAGTACTTC. Protein: CASSYSPDRGGYEQYF.

This sequence joins TRBV20-1 and TRBJ2-1, with 9 nucleotides matching TRBD2. This CDR3 is 14 amino acids long. The trim removed 3 bases at V and 3 bases at J, leaving 3 bases unmatched. Germline loops: CDR1 DFQATT, CDR2 SNEGSKA (reference sequence). The CDR3 DNA is TGCAGTGCTAGTCTAGCGGGGTACTACAATGAGCAGTTCTTC. It encodes CSASLAGYYNEQFF.

This clone was recorded once. The V gene is TRBV12-5, the J gene TRBJ1-6, with a weak D call TRBD1 (6 bases). V lost 3 bases and J lost 7, with 16 bases in between. The CDR3 loop spans 16 amino acids. Germline V gene sequence: CDR1 LGHNT, CDR2 FRNRAP. In nucleotides, the CDR3 is TGTGCTAGTGGTTTTAGGGGGACCTCGAGCAATTCACCCCTCCACTTT. Its translation: CASGFRGTSSNSPLHF.

The chain couples TRBV28 to TRBJ1-5, with TRBD1 as a possible D gene (5 bases). The V and J ends lost 2 bases and 5 bases respectively, with 7 bases between them. This CDR3 is 13 amino acids long. CDR1 and CDR2 from the germline V gene are MDHEN and SYDVKM. In nucleotides, the CDR3 is TGTGCCAGCAGTTTAGGACACTATCAGCCCCAGCATTTT. Encoded protein: CASSLGHYQPQHF.

The rearrangement joins TRBV5-4 to TRBJ2-4; D gene uncertain. Trimming stripped 4 bases from V and 3 bases from J, with 11 bases between. The germline V gene encodes CDR1 SGHNT and CDR2 YYREEE (reference sequence). The CDR3 runs to 14 residues. This CDR3 is CASSDGLDKNIQYF. The CDR3 DNA is TGTGCCAGCAGCGACGGGTTGGACAAAAACATTCAGTACTTC.

This chain links TRBV9 with TRBJ2-3, with D maybe TRBD2 (6 bases). V was cut by 3 bases and J by 2 bases, with 19 bases left in between. From germline, CDR1 is SGDLS and CDR2 YYNGEE. This CDR3 is 17 amino acids long. The CDR3 DNA follows: TGTGCCAGCAGCGCTGGGTTTGACGGGGGAGTCACAGATACGCAGTATTTT. Translating it yields CASSAGFDGGVTDTQYF.

This chain joins TRBV6-1 and TRBJ2-2; TRBD2 agrees at 7 bases. V gave up 4 bases and J gave up 4 bases; unmatched junction bases: 9. Germline CDR1 reads MNHNS; CDR2 reads SASEGT. The CDR3 covers 16 residues. CDR3 region: CASSVLREGITGELFF. The CDR3 DNA follows: TGTGCCAGCAGTGTGTTAAGGGAGGGAATCACCGGGGAGCTGTTTTTT.

The V gene is TRBV11-2, the J gene TRBJ1-2; D call uncertain. The V end lost 4 bases, the J end lost 4 bases, and 7 bases lay between the germline ends. This CDR3 has 12 residues. The germline V gene has CDR1 SGHAT and CDR2 FQNNGV. The CDR3 sequence is CASSSGSYGYTF. CDR3 coding DNA: TGTGCCAGCAGCTCCGGGTCCTATGGCTACACCTTC.

The chain recombines TRBV4-1 with TRBJ2-5; no definite D call. The CDR3 extends over 13 amino acids. The V gene's germline CDR1 is MGHRA and CDR2 YSYEKL. Trimming cost V 1 base and J 2 bases, with 5 bases left between them. The CDR3 sequence is CASSQGRQETQYF. The CDR3 region has the DNA TGCGCCAGCAGCCAAGGGCGGCAAGAGACCCAGTACTTC.

The rearrangement links TRBV19 to TRBJ1-6; tentatively, D is TRBD1 (6 bases). Per the germline V gene, CDR1 is LNHDA and CDR2 is SQIVND (reference sequence). Trimming removed 5 bases from V and 0 bases from J, with 11 bases in between. CDR3 length equals 16 residues. CDR3 DNA sequence: TGTGCCAGTAGTTCTACAGGGAGCTCCTATAATTCACCCCTCCACTTT. Protein: CASSSTGSSYNSPLHF.

As to this clone: The same CDR3 arises from other DNA sequences in this sample as well. The chain has TRBV30 and TRBJ1-6, with 8 bases aligning to TRBD1. This CDR3 is 11 amino acids long. Germline lookup yields CDR1 GTSNPN and CDR2 SVGIG (reference sequence). The J segment lost 13 bases and the V segment lost 4 bases, leaving 3 bases of the junction unmatched. The CDR3 nucleotides read TGTGCCTGGACAGGGGGCTCGCCCCTCCACTTT. Its translation is CAWTGGSPLHF.

The rearrangement joins TRBV7-8 to TRBJ1-4, with D hard to call. The germline V gene has CDR1 SGHVS and CDR2 FQNEAQ. This CDR3 spans 14 amino acids. V was cut by 4 bases and J by 8 bases, with 14 bases left in between. For the CDR3, the DNA is TGTGCCAGCAGCTACGTCCGAAGCTCCGAAAAACTGTTTTTT. Translated: CASSYVRSSEKLFF.

V usage is TRBV9 and J usage is TRBJ1-6, with D tentatively TRBD1 (6 bases). Trimming cost V 0 bases and J 13 bases, with 17 bases left between them. The germline gives CDR1 SGDLS, CDR2 YYNGEE. The CDR3 sequence is 15 residues long. As DNA, the CDR3 is TGTGCCAGCAGCGTAGTAGGGACACGGGGATCCCCCCTCCACTTT. Amino acid sequence: CASSVVGTRGSPLHF.

The V gene is TRBV5-1, the J gene TRBJ2-3, with D perhaps TRBD2 (6 bases). The length of the CDR3 is 15 residues. Trimming took 0 bases from V and 3 from J, leaving 11 bases between them. CDR1 is SGHRS, CDR2 YFSETQ, per germline. As DNA, the CDR3 is TGCGCCAGCAGCTTGGGCGGGACTGCTACAGATACGCAGTATTTT. Protein sequence: CASSLGGTATDTQYF.

The V gene is TRBV5-1, the J gene TRBJ1-1; D may be TRBD1 (5 bases). V was cut by 4 bases and J by 4 bases, with 14 bases left in between. Germline values: CDR1 SGHRS, CDR2 YFSETQ. CDR3 size: 14 residues. The CDR3 DNA sequence: TGCGCCAGCAGCGACGGAGGGGCCGGCACTGAAGCTTTCTTT. It specifies CASSDGGAGTEAFF.

The gene calls are TRBV18 and TRBJ1-3; 11 bases are a match to TRBD1. The V and J ends lost 6 bases and 6 bases, in that order; junction bases with no gene match: 13. The length of the CDR3 is 17 residues. From germline, CDR1 is KGHSH and CDR2 LQKENI. The CDR3 spells CASSPGTGGPLPNTIYF. Here the CDR3 DNA reads TGTGCCAGCTCTCCCGGGACAGGGGGTCCCCTGCCAAACACCATATATTTT.

This rearrangement joins TRBV29-1 to TRBJ2-7; 8 bases map to TRBD1. This CDR3 comprises 14 residues. Per the germline V gene, CDR1 is SQVTM and CDR2 is ANQGSEA. V lost 3 bases, J lost 3 bases, and 7 bases stayed unmatched. The DNA of the CDR3 is TGCAGCGTTGACCCCCGAGGACAGGGCTACGAGCAGTACTTC. Translation gives CSVDPRGQGYEQYF.

There are a few counts of this clone. This chain connects TRBV18 to TRBJ1-1; 7 nucleotides align to TRBD1. CDR1 is KGHSH, CDR2 LQKENI, per germline. The CDR3 is 13 residues long. The J segment lost 4 bases and the V segment lost 4 bases, leaving 3 bases of the junction unmatched. CDR3 residues: CASSQGAGTEAFF. CDR3 DNA sequence: TGTGCCAGCTCACAGGGGGCAGGCACTGAAGCTTTCTTT.